This note documents a single T cell receptor (beta chain) sequence. The data derive from a study of cytomegalovirus exposure and HLA in healthy donors. The ends lost 4 bases at V and 3 bases at J; junction bases unmatched: 7. The CDR3 runs to 14 residues. Germline V gene sequence: CDR1 SQVTM, CDR2 ANQGSEA. Donors in the study were healthy people who gave bone marrow. The PCR had 60 Vbeta and 13 Jbeta primers. The assay was immunoSEQ multiplex PCR, and TCRdb's table has in-frame clones only and misses some. The table has approximately 140,000 clones, roughly 73% seen once. Sequenced material: PBMCs. The chain has TRBV29-1 and TRBJ2-7; 9 bases fit TRBD1. This sequence was found in a woman in her thirties or forties in good health and CMV-seronegative. The CDR3 sequence: CSVALGTGSYEQYF. In nucleotides, the CDR3 is TGCAGCGTTGCCCTCGGGACAGGGAGCTACGAGCAGTACTTC.